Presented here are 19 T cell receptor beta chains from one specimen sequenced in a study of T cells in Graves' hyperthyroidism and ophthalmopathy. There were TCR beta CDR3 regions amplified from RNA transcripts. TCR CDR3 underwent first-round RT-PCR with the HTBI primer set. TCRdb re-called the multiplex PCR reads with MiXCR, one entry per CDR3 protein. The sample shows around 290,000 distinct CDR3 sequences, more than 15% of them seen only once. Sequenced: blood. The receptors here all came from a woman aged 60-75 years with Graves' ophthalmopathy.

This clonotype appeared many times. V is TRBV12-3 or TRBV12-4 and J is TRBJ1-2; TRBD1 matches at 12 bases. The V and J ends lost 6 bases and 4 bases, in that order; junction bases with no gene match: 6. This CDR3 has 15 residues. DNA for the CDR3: TGTGCCAGCAGGACCGGGACAGGGGGCCTCTATGGCTACACCTTC. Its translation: CASRTGTGGLYGYTF.

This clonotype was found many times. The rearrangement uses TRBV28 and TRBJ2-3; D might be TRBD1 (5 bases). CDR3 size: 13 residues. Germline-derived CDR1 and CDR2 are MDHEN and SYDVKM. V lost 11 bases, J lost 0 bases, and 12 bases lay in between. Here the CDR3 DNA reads TGTGCCTCCTGGGGCAGAAGCACAGATACGCAGTATTTT. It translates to CASWGRSTDTQYF.

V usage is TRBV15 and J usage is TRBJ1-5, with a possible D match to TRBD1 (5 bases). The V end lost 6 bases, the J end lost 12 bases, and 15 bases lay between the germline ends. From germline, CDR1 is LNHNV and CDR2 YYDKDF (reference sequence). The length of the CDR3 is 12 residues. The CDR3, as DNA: TGTGCCACCAGTCCGGGACCTAACCTCCAGCATTTT. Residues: CATSPGPNLQHF.

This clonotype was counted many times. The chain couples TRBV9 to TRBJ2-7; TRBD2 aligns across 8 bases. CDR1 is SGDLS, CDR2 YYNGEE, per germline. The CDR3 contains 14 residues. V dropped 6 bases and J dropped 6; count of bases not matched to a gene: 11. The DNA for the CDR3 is TGTGCCAGCAACCGAGACGGGACTAGGGGCGAGCAGTACTTC. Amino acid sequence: CASNRDGTRGEQYF.

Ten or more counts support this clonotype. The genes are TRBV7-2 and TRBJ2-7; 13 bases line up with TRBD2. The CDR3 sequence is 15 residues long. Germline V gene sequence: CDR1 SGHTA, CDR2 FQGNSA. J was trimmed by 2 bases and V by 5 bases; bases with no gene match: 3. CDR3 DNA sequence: TGTGCCAGCAGCCAAGGACTAGCGGGAGCCTACGAGCAGTACTTC. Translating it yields CASSQGLAGAYEQYF.

The CDR3 reads CSAFTGGLYGYTF. The CDR3 DNA is TGCAGTGCTTTCACAGGGGGGCTCTATGGCTACACCTTC. The rearrangement links TRBV20-1 to TRBJ1-2; 8 bases are a match to TRBD1. J lost 4 bases, V lost 5 bases, and 6 bases had no gene match. Germline CDR1 is DFQATT and CDR2 is SNEGSKA (reference sequence). This CDR3 contains 13 residues.

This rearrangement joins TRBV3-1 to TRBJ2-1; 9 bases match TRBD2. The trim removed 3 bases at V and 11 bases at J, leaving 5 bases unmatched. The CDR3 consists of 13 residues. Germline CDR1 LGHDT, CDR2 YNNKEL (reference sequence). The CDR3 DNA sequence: TGTGCCAGCAGCCAGACGACTAGCGGACAGCAGTTCTTC. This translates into CASSQTTSGQQFF.

The CDR3 protein is CASSLTGTPLNYGYTF. In DNA form, the CDR3 reads TGTGCCAGCAGCTTAACTGGAACACCTCTAAACTATGGCTACACCTTC. The chain combines TRBV7-3 with TRBJ1-2; D uncertain. Germline CDR1 is SGHTA and CDR2 is FQGTGA. The CDR3 has 16 residues. V dropped 0 bases and J dropped 2 bases, with 13 bases sitting between them.

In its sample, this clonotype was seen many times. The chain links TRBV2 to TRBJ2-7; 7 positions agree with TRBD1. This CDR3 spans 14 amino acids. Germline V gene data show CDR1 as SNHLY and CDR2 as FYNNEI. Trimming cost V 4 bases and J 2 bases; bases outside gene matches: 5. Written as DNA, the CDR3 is TGTGCCAGCAGTGGGGGACAGTCAGCCTACGAGCAGTACTTC. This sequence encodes CASSGGQSAYEQYF. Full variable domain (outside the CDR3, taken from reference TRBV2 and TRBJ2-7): EPEVTQTPSHQVTQMGQEVILRCVPISNHLYFYWYRQILGQKVEFLVSFYNNEISEKSEIFDDQFSVERPDGSNFTLKIRSTKLEDSAMYFCASSGGQSAYEQYFGPGTRLTVT.

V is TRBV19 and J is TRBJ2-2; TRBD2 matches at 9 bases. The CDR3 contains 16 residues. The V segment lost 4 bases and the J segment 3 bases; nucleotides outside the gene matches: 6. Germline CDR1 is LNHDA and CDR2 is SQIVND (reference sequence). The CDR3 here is CASSKIAGAYTGELFF. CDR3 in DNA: TGTGCCAGTAGTAAGATAGCGGGGGCCTACACCGGGGAGCTGTTTTTT.

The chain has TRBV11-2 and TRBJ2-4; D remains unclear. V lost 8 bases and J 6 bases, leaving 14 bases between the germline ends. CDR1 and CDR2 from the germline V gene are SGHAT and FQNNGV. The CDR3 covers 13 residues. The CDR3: CASGSNQGNIQYF. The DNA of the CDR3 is TGTGCCAGCGGTTCAAATCAAGGAAACATTCAGTACTTC.

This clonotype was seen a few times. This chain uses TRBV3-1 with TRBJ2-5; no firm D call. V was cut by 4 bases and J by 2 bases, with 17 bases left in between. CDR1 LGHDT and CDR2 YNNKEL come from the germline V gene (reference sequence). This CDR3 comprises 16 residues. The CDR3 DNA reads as TGTGCCAGCAGCCCACCCGGCCAGTCTCATCAAGAGACCCAGTACTTC. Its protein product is CASSPPGQSHQETQYF.

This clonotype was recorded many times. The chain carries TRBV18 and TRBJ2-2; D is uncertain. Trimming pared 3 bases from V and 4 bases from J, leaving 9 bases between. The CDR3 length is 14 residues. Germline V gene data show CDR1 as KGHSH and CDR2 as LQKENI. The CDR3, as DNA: TGTGCCAGCTCACCTCGGGCAGCCACCGGGGAGCTGTTTTTT. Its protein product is CASSPRAATGELFF.

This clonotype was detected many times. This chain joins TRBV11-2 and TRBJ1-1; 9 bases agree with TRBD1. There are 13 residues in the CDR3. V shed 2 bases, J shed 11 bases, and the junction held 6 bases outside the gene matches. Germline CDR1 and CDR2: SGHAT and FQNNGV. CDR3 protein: CASSLPGTGKAFF. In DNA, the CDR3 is TGTGCCAGCAGCTTACCCGGGACAGGGAAGGCTTTCTTT.

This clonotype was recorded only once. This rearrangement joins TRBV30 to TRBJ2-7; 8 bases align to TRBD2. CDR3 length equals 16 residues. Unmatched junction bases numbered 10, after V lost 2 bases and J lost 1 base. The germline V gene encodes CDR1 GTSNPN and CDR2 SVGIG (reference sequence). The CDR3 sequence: CAWSKTSGRGSYEQYF. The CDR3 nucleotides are TGTGCCTGGAGTAAGACGAGCGGGAGAGGGTCCTACGAGCAGTACTTC.

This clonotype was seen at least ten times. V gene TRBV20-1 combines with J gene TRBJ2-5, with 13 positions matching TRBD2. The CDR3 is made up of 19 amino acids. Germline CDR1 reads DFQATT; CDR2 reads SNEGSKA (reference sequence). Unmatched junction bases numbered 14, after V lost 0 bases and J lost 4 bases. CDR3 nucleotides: TGCAGTGCTAGAGACGCCGGGACTAGCGGGATGAGTGTGGGAGAGACCCAGTACTTC. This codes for CSARDAGTSGMSVGETQYF.

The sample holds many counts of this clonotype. CDR3 in DNA: TGTGCCAGCAGTCCATCGGCGGGACAGGGGAATGAAAAACTGTTTTTT. Amino acid sequence: CASSPSAGQGNEKLFF. The chain is built from TRBV7-2 and TRBJ1-4, with 10 positions matching TRBD1. Germline-derived CDR1 and CDR2 are SGHTA and FQGNSA. CDR3 size: 16 residues. With 6 bases clipped from V and 5 bases from J, the junction kept 9 bases outside the gene matches.

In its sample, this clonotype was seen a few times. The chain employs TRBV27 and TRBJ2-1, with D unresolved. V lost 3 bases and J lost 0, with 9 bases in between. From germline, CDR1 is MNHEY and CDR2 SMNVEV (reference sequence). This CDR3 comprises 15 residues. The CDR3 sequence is CASSLISSSYNEQFF. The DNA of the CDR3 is TGTGCCAGCAGTTTGATCTCTAGCTCCTACAATGAGCAGTTCTTC.

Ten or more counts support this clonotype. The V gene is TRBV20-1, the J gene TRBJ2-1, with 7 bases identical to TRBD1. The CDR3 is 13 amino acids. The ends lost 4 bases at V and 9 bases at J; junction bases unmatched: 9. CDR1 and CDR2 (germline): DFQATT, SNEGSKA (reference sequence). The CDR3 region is CSAIRTGGGEQFF. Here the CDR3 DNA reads TGCAGTGCTATCAGGACAGGAGGCGGTGAGCAGTTCTTC.